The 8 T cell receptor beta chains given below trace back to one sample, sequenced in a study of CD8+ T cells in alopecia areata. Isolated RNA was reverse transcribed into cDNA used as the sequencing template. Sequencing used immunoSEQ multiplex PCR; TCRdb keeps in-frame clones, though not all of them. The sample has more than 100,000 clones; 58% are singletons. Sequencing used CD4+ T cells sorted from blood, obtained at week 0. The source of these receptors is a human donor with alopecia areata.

Here the CDR3 reads CASSPHVAGEQYF. In nucleotides, the CDR3 is TGTGCCAGCAGCCCCCATGTGGCGGGTGAGCAGTACTTC. This chain joins TRBV7-3 and TRBJ2-7, with a tentative D call TRBD2 (5 bases). V was clipped by 5 bases and J by 7 bases, with 15 bases between them. The CDR3 covers 13 residues. Looked up from germline, CDR1 is SGHTA and CDR2 is FQGTGA.

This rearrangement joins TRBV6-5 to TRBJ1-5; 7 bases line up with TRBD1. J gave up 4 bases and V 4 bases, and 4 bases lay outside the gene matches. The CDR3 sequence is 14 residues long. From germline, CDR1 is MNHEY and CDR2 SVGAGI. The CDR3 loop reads CASSWHRGNQPQHF. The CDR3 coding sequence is TGTGCCAGCAGTTGGCACAGGGGAAATCAGCCCCAGCATTTT.

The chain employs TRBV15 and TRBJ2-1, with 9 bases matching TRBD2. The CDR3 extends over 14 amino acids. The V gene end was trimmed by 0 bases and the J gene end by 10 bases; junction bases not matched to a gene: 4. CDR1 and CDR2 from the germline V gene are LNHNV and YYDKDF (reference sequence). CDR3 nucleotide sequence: TGTGCCACCAGCAGAGATCGGCTAGCGGGGGAGCAGTTCTTC. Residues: CATSRDRLAGEQFF.

The CDR3 region is CASSLNALPETQYF. The CDR3 nucleotides read TGCGCCAGCAGCTTGAATGCCCTCCCAGAGACCCAGTACTTC. The rearrangement links TRBV5-1 to TRBJ2-5; D gene ambiguous. Germline V gene data show CDR1 as SGHRS and CDR2 as YFSETQ. V was trimmed by 1 base and J by 4 bases, leaving 11 bases between them. The CDR3 loop spans 14 amino acids.

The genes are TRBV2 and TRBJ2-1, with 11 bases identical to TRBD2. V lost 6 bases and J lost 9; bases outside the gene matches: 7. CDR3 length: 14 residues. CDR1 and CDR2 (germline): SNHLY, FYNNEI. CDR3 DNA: TGTGCCAGCAGCATACTAGCGGGAGATACTGAGCAGTTCTTC. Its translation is CASSILAGDTEQFF.

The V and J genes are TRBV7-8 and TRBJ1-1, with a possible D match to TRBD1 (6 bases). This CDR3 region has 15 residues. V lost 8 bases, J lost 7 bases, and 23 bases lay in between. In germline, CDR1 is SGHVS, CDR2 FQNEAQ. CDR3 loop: CASYEGGRLGREAFF. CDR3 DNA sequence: TGTGCCAGCTACGAGGGGGGGCGCTTGGGGCGTGAAGCTTTCTTT.

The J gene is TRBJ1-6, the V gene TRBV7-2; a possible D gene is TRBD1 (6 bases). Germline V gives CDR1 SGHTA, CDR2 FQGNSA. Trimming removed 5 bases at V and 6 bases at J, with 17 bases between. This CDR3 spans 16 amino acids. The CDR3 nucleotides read TGTGCCAGCAGCGCTTCGGGGGGGCAGACTAATTCACCCCTCCACTTT. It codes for CASSASGGQTNSPLHF. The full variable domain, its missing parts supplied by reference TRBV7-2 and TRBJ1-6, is GAGVSQSPSNKVTEKGKDVELRCDPISGHTALYWYRQSLGQGLEFLIYFQGNSAPDKSGLPSDRFSAERTGGSVSTLTIQRTQQEDSAVYLCASSASGGQTNSPLHFGNGTRLTVT.

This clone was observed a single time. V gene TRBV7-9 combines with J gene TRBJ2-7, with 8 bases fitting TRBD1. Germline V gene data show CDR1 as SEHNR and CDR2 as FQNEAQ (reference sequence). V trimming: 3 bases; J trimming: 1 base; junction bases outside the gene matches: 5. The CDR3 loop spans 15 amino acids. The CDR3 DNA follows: TGTGCCAGCAGCTTTGGGGACAGGAGATCCTACGAGCAGTACTTC. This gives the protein CASSFGDRRSYEQYF.